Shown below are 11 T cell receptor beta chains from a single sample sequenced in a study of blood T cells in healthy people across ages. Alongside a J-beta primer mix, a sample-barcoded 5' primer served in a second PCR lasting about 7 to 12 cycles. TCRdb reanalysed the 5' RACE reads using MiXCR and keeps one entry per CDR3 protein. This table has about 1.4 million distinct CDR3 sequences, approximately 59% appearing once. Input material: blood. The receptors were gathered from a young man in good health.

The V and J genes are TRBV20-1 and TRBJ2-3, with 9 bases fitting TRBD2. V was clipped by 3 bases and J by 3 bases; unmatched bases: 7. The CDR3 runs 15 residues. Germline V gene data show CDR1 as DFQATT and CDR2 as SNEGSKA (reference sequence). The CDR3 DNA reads TGCAGTGCTAGTGGCGGGGGGGCAAATACAGATACGCAGTATTTT. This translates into CSASGGGANTDTQYF.

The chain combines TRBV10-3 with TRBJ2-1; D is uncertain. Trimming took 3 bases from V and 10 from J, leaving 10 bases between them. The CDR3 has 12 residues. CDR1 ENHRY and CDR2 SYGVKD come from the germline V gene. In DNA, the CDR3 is TGTGCCATCAGTGATGACCACGACGAGCAGTTCTTC. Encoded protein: CAISDDHDEQFF.

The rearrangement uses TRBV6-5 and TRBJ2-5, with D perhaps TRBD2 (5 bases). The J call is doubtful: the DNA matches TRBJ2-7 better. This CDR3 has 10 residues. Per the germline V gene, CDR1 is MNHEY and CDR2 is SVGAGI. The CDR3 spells CASVRDEQYF. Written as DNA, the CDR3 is TGTGCCAGCGTGAGGGACGAGCAGTACTTC.

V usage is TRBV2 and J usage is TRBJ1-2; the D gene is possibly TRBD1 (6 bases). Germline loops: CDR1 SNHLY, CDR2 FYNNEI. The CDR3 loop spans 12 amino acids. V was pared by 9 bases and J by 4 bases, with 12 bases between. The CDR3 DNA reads TGTGCCAGAGCGGACAGAACCTATGGCTACACCTTC. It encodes CARADRTYGYTF.

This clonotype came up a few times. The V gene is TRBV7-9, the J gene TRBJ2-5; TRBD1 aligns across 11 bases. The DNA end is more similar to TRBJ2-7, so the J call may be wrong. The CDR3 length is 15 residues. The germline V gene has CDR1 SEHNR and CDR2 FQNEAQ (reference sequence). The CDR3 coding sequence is TGTGCCAGCAGCTCCCGGGACAGGGGGTTCAACGAGCAGTACTTC. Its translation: CASSSRDRGFNEQYF.

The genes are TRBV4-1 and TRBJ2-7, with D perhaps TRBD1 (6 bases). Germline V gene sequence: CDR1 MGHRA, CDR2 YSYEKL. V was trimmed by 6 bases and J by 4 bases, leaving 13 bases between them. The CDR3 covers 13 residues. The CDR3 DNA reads TGCGCCAGCAGGGTTGGGGGCGCGTACGAGCAGTACTTC. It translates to CASRVGGAYEQYF.

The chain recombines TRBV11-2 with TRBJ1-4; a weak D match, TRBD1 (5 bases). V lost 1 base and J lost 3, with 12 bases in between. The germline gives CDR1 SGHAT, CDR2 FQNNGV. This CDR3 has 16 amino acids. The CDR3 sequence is CASSLGPGTANEKLFF. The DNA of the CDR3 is TGTGCCAGCAGCTTAGGCCCCGGGACGGCTAATGAAAAACTGTTTTTT. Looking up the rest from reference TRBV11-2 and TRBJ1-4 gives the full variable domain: EAGVAQSPRYKIIEKRQSVAFWCNPISGHATLYWYQQILGQGPKLLIQFQNNGVVDDSQLPKDRFSAERLKGVDSTLKIQPAKLEDSAVYLCASSLGPGTANEKLFFGSGTQLSVL.

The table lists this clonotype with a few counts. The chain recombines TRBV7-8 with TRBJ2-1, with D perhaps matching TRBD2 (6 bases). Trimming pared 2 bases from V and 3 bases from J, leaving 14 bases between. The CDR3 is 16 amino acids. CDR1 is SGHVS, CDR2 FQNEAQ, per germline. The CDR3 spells CASSLSPVADYNEQFF. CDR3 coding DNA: TGTGCCAGCAGCTTAAGTCCGGTAGCGGACTACAATGAGCAGTTCTTC.

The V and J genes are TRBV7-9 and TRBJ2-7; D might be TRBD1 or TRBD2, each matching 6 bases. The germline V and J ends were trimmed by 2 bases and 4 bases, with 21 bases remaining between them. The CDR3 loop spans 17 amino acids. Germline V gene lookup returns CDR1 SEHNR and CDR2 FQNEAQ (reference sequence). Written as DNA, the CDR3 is TGTGCCAGCAGCTTAAAGTCTTCGGCTAGGGGGGATTACGAGCAGTACTTC. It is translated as CASSLKSSARGDYEQYF.

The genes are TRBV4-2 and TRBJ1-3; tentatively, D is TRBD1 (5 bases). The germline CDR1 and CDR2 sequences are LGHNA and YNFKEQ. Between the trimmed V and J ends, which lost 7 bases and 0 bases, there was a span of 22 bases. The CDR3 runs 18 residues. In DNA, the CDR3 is TGTGCCAGCACCTACTCCGGGACTTCGACCAACTCTGGAAACACCATATATTTT. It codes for CASTYSGTSTNSGNTIYF.

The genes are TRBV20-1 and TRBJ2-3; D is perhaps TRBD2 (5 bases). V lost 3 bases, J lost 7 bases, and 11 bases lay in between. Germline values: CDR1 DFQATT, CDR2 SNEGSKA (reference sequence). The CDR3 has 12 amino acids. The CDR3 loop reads CSASWGAHTQYF. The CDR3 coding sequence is TGCAGTGCTAGTTGGGGAGCACATACGCAGTATTTT.